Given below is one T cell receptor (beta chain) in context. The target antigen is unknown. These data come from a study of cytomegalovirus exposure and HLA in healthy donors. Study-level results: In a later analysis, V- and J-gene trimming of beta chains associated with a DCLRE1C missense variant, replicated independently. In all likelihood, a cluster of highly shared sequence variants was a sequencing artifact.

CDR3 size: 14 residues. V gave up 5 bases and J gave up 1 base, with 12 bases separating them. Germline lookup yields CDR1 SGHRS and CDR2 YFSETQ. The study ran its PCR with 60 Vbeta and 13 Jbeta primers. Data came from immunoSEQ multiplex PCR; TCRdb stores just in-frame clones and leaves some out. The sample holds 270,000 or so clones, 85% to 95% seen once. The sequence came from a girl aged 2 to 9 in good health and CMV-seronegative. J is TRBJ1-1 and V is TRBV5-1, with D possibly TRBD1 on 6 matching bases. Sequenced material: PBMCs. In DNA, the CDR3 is TGCGCCAGCAGACCGTCAGGGGAGAACACTGAAGCTTTCTTT. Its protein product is CASRPSGENTEAFF.